This T cell receptor (beta chain) came from a study of T cells after yellow fever vaccination. The study, taken as a whole, reports: Abundant clonotypes from the bulk population could contaminate FACS-sorted repertoires.

5'RACE template switching produced TCR cDNA carrying a universal primer site and UMIs. Via MiXCR, TCRdb re-called the 5' RACE reads, giving one row per CDR3 protein. The sample consists of almost 600,000 distinct CDR3 sequences, roughly 13% of them appearing once. A note on this clonotype: Antigen: not known.

J lost 2 bases, V lost 4 bases, and 11 bases had no gene match. Per germline, CDR1 SGHRS and CDR2 YFSETQ. The CDR3 is 16 residues long. The TCR was taken from a man aged 25-40 years who received the YFV17D yellow fever vaccine. The starting material was PBMCs, obtained on the day of the yellow fever booster vaccination. This chain joins TRBV5-1 and TRBJ2-5, with TRBD1 matching 7 bases. The chain's CDR3 is CASSPPPGTAQETQYF. The CDR3 nucleotides read TGCGCCAGCAGCCCGCCGCCTGGGACAGCACAAGAGACCCAGTACTTC.